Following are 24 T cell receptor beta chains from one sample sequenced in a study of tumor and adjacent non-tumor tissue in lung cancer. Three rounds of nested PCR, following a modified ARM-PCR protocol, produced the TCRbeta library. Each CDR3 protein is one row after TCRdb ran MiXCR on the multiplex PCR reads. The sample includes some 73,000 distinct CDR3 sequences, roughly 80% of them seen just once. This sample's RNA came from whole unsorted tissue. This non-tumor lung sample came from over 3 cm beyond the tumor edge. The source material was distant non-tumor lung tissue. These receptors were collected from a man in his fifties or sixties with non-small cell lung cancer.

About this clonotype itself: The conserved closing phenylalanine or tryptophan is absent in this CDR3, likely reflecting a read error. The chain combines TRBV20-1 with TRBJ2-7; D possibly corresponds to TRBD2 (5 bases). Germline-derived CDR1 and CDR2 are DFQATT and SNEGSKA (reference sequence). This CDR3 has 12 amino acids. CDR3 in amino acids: CSTSAVTDEQYI. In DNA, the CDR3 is TGCAGTACTAGTGCGGTCACCGACGAGCAGTACATC.

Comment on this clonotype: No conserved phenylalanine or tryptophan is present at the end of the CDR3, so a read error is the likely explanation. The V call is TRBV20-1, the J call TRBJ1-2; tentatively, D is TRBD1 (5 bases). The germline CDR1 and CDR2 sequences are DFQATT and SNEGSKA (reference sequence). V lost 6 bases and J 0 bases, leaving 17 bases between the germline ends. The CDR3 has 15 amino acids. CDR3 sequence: CSASGSTASNYGYTL. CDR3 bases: TGCAGTGCCAGTGGCTCGACAGCCTCTAACTATGGCTACACCCTC.

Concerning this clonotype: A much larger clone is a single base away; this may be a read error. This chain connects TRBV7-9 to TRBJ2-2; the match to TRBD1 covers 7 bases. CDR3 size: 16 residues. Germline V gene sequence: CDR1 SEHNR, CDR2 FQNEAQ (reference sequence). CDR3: CASRSPGTELTGEMFF. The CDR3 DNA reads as TGTGCCAGCAGATCACCCGGGACAGAGTTAACCGGGGAGATGTTTTTT.

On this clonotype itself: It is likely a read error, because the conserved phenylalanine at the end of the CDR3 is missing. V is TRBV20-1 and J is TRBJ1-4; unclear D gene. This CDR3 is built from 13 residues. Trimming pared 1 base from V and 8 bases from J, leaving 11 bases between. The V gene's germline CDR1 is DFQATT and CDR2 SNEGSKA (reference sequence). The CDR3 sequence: CSARAGKEEKLFY. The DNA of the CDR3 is TGCAGTGCTAGAGCTGGGAAGGAAGAAAAACTGTTTTAT.

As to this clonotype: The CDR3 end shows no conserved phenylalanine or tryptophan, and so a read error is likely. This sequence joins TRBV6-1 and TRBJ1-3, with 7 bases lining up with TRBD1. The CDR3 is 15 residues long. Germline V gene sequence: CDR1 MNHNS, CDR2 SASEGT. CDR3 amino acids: CANSLGQYSGNTIYS. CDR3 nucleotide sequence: TGTGCCAACAGTCTGGGACAGTATTCTGGAAACACCATATATTCT.

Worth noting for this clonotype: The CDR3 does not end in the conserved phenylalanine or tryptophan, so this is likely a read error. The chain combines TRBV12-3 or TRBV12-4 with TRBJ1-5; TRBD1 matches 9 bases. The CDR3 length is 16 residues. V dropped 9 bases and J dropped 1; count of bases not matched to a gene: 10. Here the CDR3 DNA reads TGTGCCAGGAGTCCCCTCGGGACAGGGAGCAATCAGCCCCAGCATTAT. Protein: CARSPLGTGSNQPQHY.

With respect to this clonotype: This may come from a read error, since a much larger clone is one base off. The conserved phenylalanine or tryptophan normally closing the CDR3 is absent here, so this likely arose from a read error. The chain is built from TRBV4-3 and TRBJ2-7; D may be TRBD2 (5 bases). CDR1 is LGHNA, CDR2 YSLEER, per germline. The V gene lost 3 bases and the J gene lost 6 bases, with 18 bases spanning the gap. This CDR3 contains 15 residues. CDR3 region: CASSQRADSVVEQYL. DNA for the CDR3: TGCGCCAGCAGCCAGAGGGCTGACTCGGTGGTCGAGCAGTACCTC.

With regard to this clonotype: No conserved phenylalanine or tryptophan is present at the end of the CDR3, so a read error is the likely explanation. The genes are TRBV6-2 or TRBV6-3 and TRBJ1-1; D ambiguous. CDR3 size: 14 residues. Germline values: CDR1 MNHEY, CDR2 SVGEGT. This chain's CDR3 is CASNYPHGNTEAFV. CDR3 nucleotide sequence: TGTGCCAGCAATTACCCCCACGGGAACACTGAAGCTTTCGTT.

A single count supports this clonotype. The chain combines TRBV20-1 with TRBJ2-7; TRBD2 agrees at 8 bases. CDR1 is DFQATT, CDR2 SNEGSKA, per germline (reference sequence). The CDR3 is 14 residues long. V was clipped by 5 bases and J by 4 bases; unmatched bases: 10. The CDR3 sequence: CSAGRLARPYEQYF. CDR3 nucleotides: TGCAGTGCTGGCCGACTAGCGAGACCATACGAGCAGTACTTC.

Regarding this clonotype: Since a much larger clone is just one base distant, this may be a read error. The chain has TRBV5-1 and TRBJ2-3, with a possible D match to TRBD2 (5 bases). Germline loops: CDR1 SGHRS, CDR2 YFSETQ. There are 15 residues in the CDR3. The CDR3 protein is CASSLTHSSTDTQFF. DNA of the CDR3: TGCGCCAGCAGCTTGACGCACTCTAGCACAGATACGCAGTTTTTT.

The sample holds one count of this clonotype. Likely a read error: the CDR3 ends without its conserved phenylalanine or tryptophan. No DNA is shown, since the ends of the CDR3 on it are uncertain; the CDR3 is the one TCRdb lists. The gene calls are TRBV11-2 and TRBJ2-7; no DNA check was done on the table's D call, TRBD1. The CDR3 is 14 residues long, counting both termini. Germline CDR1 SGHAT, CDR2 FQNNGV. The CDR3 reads CASSFGTGPYEQCS.

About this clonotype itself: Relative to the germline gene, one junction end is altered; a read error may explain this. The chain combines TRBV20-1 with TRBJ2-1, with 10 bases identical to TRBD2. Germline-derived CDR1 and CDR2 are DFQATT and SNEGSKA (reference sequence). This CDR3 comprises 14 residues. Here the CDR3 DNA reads TGCAATGCTGTCCTAGCGGGAGTTTCCAATGGGCAGTTCTTC. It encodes CNAVLAGVSNGQFF.

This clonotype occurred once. This CDR3 is CASSLAWRYEQYV. CDR3 DNA: TGTGCCAGCAGCTTAGCGTGGCGGTACGAGCAGTACGTC. The chain carries TRBV11-1 and TRBJ2-7; D is ambiguous. V gave up 0 bases and J gave up 4 bases, with 7 bases separating them. The CDR3 is made up of 13 amino acids. Germline assignment: CDR1 SGHAT and CDR2 FQDESV (reference sequence).

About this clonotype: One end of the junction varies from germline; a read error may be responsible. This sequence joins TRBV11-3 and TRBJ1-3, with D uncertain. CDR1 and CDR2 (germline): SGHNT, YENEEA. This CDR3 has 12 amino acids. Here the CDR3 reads CASSFGTNTMYF. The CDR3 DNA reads TGTGCCAGCAGCTTTGGAACAAACACCATGTATTTT.

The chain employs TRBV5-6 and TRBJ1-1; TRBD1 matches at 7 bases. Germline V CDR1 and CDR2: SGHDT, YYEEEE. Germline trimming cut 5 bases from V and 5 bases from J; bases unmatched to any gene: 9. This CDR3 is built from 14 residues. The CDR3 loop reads CASRWGQFATEAFF. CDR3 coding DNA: TGTGCCAGCAGATGGGGACAGTTTGCGACTGAAGCTTTCTTT.

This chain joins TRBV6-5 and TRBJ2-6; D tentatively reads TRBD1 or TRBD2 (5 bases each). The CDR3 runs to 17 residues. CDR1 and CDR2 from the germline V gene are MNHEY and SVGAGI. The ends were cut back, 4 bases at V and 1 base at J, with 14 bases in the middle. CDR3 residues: CASSLVGVSSGANVLTF. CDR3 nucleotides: TGTGCCAGCAGTTTAGTGGGGGTCAGTTCTGGGGCCAACGTCCTGACTTTC.

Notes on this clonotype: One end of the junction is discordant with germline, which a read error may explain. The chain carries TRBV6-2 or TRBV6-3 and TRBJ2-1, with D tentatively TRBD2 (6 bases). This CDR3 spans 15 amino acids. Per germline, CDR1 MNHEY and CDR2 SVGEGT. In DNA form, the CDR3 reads TGTACCAGCAGGCAGGTACTAGTAGCGGTCAATGAGCAGTTCTTC. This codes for CTSRQVLVAVNEQFF.

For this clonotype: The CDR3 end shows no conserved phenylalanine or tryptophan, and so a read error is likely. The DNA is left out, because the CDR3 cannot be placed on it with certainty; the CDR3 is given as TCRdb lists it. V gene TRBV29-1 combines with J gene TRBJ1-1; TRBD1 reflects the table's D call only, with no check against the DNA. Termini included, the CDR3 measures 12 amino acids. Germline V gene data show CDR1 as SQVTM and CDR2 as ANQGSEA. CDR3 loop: CSVQEGETEAFC.

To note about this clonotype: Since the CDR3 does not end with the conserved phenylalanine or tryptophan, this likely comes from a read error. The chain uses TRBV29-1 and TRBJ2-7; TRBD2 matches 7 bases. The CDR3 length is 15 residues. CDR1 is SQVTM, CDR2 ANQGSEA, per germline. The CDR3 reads CSVKDRGRGEGEQYL. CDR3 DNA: TGTAGCGTTAAAGATCGGGGTCGGGGGGAAGGAGAGCAGTACCTC.

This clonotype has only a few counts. The CDR3 DNA sequence: TGTGCCAGCAGCAACAGGGGGAGGGACACCGGGGAGCTGTTTTTT. This translates into CASSNRGRDTGELFF. This chain joins TRBV6-5 and TRBJ2-2; weak D call: TRBD1 (8 bases). V lost 6 bases to trimming and J lost 3 bases, with 14 bases between them. The CDR3 totals 15 residues. From germline, CDR1 is MNHEY and CDR2 SVGAGI.

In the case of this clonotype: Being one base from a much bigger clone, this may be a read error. In DNA, the CDR3 is TGTGCCAGCAGCCCACGTTGTGGGGAAAAACTGTTTTTT. Residues: CASSPRCGEKLFF. The genes are TRBV13 and TRBJ1-4; D gene uncertain. The CDR3 is made up of 13 amino acids. Looked up from germline, CDR1 is PRHDT and CDR2 is FYEKMQ (reference sequence). Trimming took off 5 bases at V and 8 bases at J, with 12 bases between the two ends. Variable domain in full (rest from reference TRBV13 and TRBJ1-4): AAGVIQSPRHLIKEKRETATLKCYPIPRHDTVYWYQQGPGQDPQFLISFYEKMQSDKGSIPDRFSAQQFSDYHSELNMSSLELGDSALYFCASSPRCGEKLFFGSGTQLSVL.

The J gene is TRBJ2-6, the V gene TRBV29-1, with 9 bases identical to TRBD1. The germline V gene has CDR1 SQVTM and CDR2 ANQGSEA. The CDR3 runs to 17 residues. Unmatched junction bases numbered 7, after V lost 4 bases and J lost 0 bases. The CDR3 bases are TGCAGCGTTGGGGGACAGGGTTCTTTCTCTGGGGCCAACGTCCTGACTTTC. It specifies CSVGGQGSFSGANVLTF. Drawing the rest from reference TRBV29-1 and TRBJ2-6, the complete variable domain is SAVISQKPSRDICQRGTSLTIQCQVDSQVTMMFWYRQQPGQSLTLIATANQGSEATYESGFVIDKFPISRPNLTFSTLTVSNMSPEDSSIYLCSVGGQGSFSGANVLTFGAGSRLTVL.

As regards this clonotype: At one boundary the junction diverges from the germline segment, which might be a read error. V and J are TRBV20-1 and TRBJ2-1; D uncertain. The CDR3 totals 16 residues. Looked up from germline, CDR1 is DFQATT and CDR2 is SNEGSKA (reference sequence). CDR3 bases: TGCAGTGCTAGAGCAAGGAGCCTGGCCAAGTTTGATGACCAGTTCTTC. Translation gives CSARARSLAKFDDQFF.

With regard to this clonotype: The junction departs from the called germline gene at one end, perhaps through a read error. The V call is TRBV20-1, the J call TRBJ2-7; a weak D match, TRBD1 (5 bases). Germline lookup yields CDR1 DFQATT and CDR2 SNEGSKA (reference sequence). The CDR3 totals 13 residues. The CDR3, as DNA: TGTAGTGCAGCTGGGGCTAGTGACTACGAGCAGTACTTC. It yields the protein CSAAGASDYEQYF.